This is a list of T cell receptor beta chains from one sample in a study of blood T cells in healthy people across ages. TCRdb fed the 5' RACE reads into MiXCR, producing one record per CDR3 protein. The sample has about 1,500,000 distinct CDR3 sequences, 35% to 45% seen once. The specimen was blood. The receptors derive from a young woman in good health. The CDR3 runs from the conserved cysteine through the conserved F or W. The D gene is left open where the match is weak. Clone size is not always given. Where it is, it says once, few, many or a class for expanded clones.

many	TRBJ2-7	TRBV29-1	TRBD2	CSVSSGRRDDEQYF	TGCAGCGTAAGCTCCGGGAGGAGGGATGACGAGCAGTACTTC
.	TRBJ2-7	TRBV4-1	TRBD2	CASSQDSISGGYEQYF	TGCGCCAGCAGCCAAGATTCTATTAGCGGGGGCTACGAGCAGTACTTC
few	TRBJ2-7	TRBV20-1	.	CSARRDGTYEQYF	TGCAGTGCCCGCCGGGACGGAACCTACGAGCAGTACTTC
.	TRBJ1-6	TRBV27	TRBD1	CASSWTGRNSPLHF	TGTGCCAGCAGTTGGACAGGGCGGAATTCACCCCTCCACTTT
.	TRBJ2-4	TRBV12-3/TRBV12-4	TRBD2	CASSPAGGGIQYF	TGTGCCAGCAGTCCCGCCGGGGGGGGCATTCAGTACTTC
few	TRBJ2-5	TRBV18	.	CASSGSVRETQYF	TGTGCCAGCTCCGGTTCGGTGCGGGAGACCCAGTACTTC
once	TRBJ2-2	TRBV14	.	CASSQITAVGELFF	TGTGCCAGCAGCCAAATAACGGCGGTCGGGGAGCTGTTTTTT
.	TRBJ2-2	TRBV14	TRBD2	CASSPPGLAKNTGELFF	TGTGCCAGCAGCCCACCGGGACTAGCGAAGAACACCGGGGAGCTGTTTTTT
.	TRBJ1-5	TRBV20-1	.	CSARLQGGGNQPQHF	TGCAGTGCTAGACTACAGGGAGGCGGGAATCAGCCCCAGCATTTT
once	TRBJ2-5	TRBV28	TRBD2	CASSLPLAGRETQYF	TGTGCCAGCAGCTTGCCGCTAGCGGGGCGAGAGACCCAGTACTTC
.	TRBJ2-1	TRBV7-6	.	CASSLAAEGYNEQFF	TGTGCCAGCAGCTTAGCGGCCGAGGGCTACAATGAGCAGTTCTTC
few	TRBJ2-7	TRBV20-1	TRBD2	CSATLSTAGAYEQYF	TGCAGTGCTACCCTCTCGACAGCGGGGGCGTACGAGCAGTACTTC
.	TRBJ2-3	TRBV28	.	CASSTQTGTQYF	TGTGCCAGCAGTACCCAAACCGGTACGCAGTATTTT
.	TRBJ1-2	TRBV2	TRBD1	CASRPQGVGLRGYTF	TGTGCCAGCAGGCCACAGGGGGTCGGGCTACGTGGCTACACCTTC
few	TRBJ2-7	TRBV7-2	.	CASSLLNPESSYEQYF	TGTGCCAGCAGCTTGCTTAATCCCGAGAGCTCCTACGAGCAGTACTTC
.	TRBJ2-7	TRBV2	.	CASSALASYNEQYF	TGTGCCAGCAGTGCCCTAGCCTCCTACAATGAGCAGTACTTC
.	TRBJ2-2	TRBV29-1	TRBD1	CSVSRDRAGELFF	TGCAGCGTTTCGAGGGACAGGGCCGGGGAGCTGTTTTTT
.	TRBJ2-7	TRBV27	TRBD1	CASSYNGQGFYEQYF	TGTGCCAGCAGTTACAACGGACAGGGATTCTACGAGCAGTACTTC
few	TRBJ2-5	TRBV7-2	.	CASSLLTGSRETQYF	TGTGCCAGCAGCTTACTAACAGGTTCCCGAGAGACCCAGTACTTC
.	TRBJ2-1	TRBV2	.	CASSGDRLGVVNEQFF	TGTGCCAGCAGTGGGGACAGACTAGGGGTGGTGAATGAGCAGTTCTTC
few	TRBJ2-7	TRBV7-9	.	CASNNREAYEQYF	TGTGCCAGCAACAACAGGGAAGCCTACGAGCAGTACTTC
.	TRBJ2-4	TRBV12-3/TRBV12-4	TRBD1	CASSQGAGNIQYF	TGTGCCAGCAGCCAGGGGGCTGGAAACATTCAGTACTTC
.	TRBJ2-1	TRBV20-1	TRBD2	CSARREGGLGEQFF	TGCAGTGCTAGACGGGAGGGGGGTCTAGGTGAGCAGTTCTTC
.	TRBJ2-3	TRBV10-1	TRBD1	CTSSGTGVTDTQYF	TGCACCAGCAGCGGGACAGGGGTCACAGATACGCAGTATTTT
.	TRBJ1-2	TRBV21-1	.	CASSKVGTGDRGYTF	TGTGCCAGCAGCAAAGTCGGGACAGGGGATCGGGGCTACACCTTC
.	TRBJ2-5	TRBV12-5	.	CASGLDTKETQYF	TGTGCTAGTGGTTTAGACACGAAAGAGACCCAGTACTTC
few	TRBJ1-2	TRBV4-1	.	CASSQEERNYGYTF	TGCGCCAGCAGCCAAGAGGAGCGGAACTATGGCTACACCTTC
few	TRBJ1-2	TRBV20-1	.	CSASSGDGGYTF	TGCAGTGCTAGTTCGGGGGATGGAGGCTACACCTTC
few	TRBJ2-3	TRBV24-1	.	CATSAASVTGTDTQYF	TGTGCCACCTCAGCTGCGTCCGTTACGGGCACAGATACGCAGTATTTT
.	TRBJ1-6	TRBV5-1	.	CASSLVTAGNSPLHF	TGCGCCAGCAGTCTTGTCACGGCCGGTAATTCACCCCTCCACTTT
once	TRBJ2-4	TRBV30	.	CACDKDLIAKNIQYF	TGTGCCTGCGATAAGGACCTGATAGCCAAAAACATTCAGTACTTC
few	TRBJ1-2	TRBV20-1	.	CSARNSNLPNYGYTF	TGCAGTGCCCGGAACAGCAACCTTCCTAACTATGGCTACACCTTC
.	TRBJ2-1	TRBV15	TRBD2	CATSGLGDNEQFF	TGTGCCACCTCGGGACTAGGGGACAATGAGCAGTTCTTC
few	TRBJ2-3	TRBV5-5	TRBD2	CASSMTSGRGDTQYF	TGTGCCAGCAGCATGACTAGCGGGAGAGGGGATACGCAGTATTTT
.	TRBJ2-3	TRBV20-1	.	CSARDPQVITDTQYF	TGCAGTGCTAGAGATCCACAGGTGATCACAGATACGCAGTATTTT
.	TRBJ1-5	TRBV27	TRBD1	CASGTGSNQPRHF	TGTGCCAGCGGGACAGGGTCTAATCAGCCCCGGCATTTT
few	TRBJ2-1	TRBV10-3	.	CAISGLIPLYEQFF	TGTGCCATCAGTGGACTGATCCCTTTGTATGAGCAGTTCTTC
.	TRBJ1-5	TRBV3-1	.	CASSPAHSAGQPQHF	TGTGCCAGCAGCCCCGCACATTCCGCGGGTCAGCCCCAGCATTTT
few	TRBJ1-5	TRBV9	.	CASSAGGGTSQPQHF	TGTGCCAGCAGCGCTGGGGGGGGAACAAGTCAGCCCCAGCATTTT
few	TRBJ2-4	TRBV7-2	.	CASATALAKNIQYF	TGTGCCAGCGCGACGGCCCTAGCCAAAAACATTCAGTACTTC
few	TRBJ2-3	TRBV2	.	CASRWEAIDTQYF	TGTGCCAGCAGATGGGAGGCTATAGATACGCAGTATTTT
.	TRBJ1-2	TRBV5-1	.	CASSSTDPNYGYTF	TGCGCCAGCAGCTCGACAGATCCCAACTATGGCTACACCTTC
.	TRBJ1-6	TRBV18	TRBD1	CASSPPTGAGSPLHF	TGTGCCAGCTCACCGCCGACAGGGGCGGGTTCACCCCTCCACTTT
.	TRBJ1-5	TRBV24-1	.	CATSEHTASNQPQHF	TGTGCCACCAGTGAACATACAGCTAGCAATCAGCCCCAGCATTTT
.	TRBJ2-7	TRBV29-1	.	CSVVVTLSYEQYF	TGCAGCGTTGTCGTCACCCTTTCCTACGAGCAGTACTTC
few	TRBJ2-7	TRBV27	.	CASSPWGPYEQYF	TGTGCCAGCAGTCCCTGGGGCCCCTACGAGCAGTACTTC
.	TRBJ1-1	TRBV4-1	.	CASSQNSATANTEAFF	TGCGCCAGCAGCCAAAATAGTGCGACAGCGAACACTGAAGCTTTCTTT
few	TRBJ2-5	TRBV7-2	.	CASSRELETQYF	TGTGCCAGCAGCCGAGAGTTGGAGACCCAGTACTTC
.	TRBJ1-1	TRBV11-2	.	CASSHPTGAAEAFF	TGTGCCAGCAGCCACCCCACGGGGGCGGCTGAAGCTTTCTTT
few	TRBJ2-3	TRBV9	.	CASSTRDGDRGIDTQYF	TGTGCCAGCAGCACCCGGGATGGGGATAGAGGGATAGATACGCAGTATTTT